The rows below give T cell receptor beta chains drawn from one sample of a study of blood T cell repertoires in COVID-19. Clones were read by immunoSEQ multiplex PCR, and TCRdb kept only the in-frame ones, dropping some. The sample carries some 300,000 clones, approximately 90% recorded once. The sequencing sample was made of PBMCs or T cells enriched from blood (not recorded which). The receptors were gathered from a woman aged 30 to 39 who had been exposed to COVID-19. Both conserved end residues are part of each CDR3. D genes are given only for firm matches. Clone size appears in some rows only: once, few, many, or a class for an expanded clone.

-,TRBJ1-3,14,TRBV6-1,TRBD1,TGTGCCAGCAGCCTTCAGGGGGCTGGAAACACCATATATTTT,CASSLQGAGNTIYF
few,TRBJ2-5,14,TRBV5-6,TRBD2,TGTGCCAGCCTGGATAGCGGGGGGGCGAAGACCCAGTACTTC,CASLDSGGAKTQYF
-,TRBJ1-5,13,TRBV10-2,TRBD1,TGCGCCAGCATGGGACAGTTCAATCAGCCCCAGCATTTT,CASMGQFNQPQHF
-,TRBJ2-1,14,TRBV29-1,-,TGCAGCGTAGATCGACAGATTTCCTACAATGAGCAGTTCTTC,CSVDRQISYNEQFF
-,TRBJ1-1,15,TRBV5-6,-,TGTGCCAGCAGCTTGGCTTACAGGGAGAACACTGAAGCTTTCTTT,CASSLAYRENTEAFF
few,TRBJ2-7,15,TRBV19,-,TGTGCCAGTAGTCCCGGGGGGACACTCTCCTACGAGCAGTACTTC,CASSPGGTLSYEQYF
-,TRBJ1-6,13,TRBV20-1,-,TGCAGTGCTAGTCCTGGACTTAGATCACCCCTCCACTTT,CSASPGLRSPLHF
-,TRBJ1-1,12,TRBV7-9,-,TGTGCCAGCAGCTACGGGGGGACTGAAGCTTTCTTT,CASSYGGTEAFF
-,TRBJ2-7,13,TRBV6-2/TRBV6-3,-,TGTGCCAGCAGTTACTCTCTCGCGGGCGAGCAGTACTTC,CASSYSLAGEQYF
-,TRBJ2-5,13,TRBV2,TRBD1,TGTGCCAGCAGTTGGGACAGACAAGAGACCCAGTACTTC,CASSWDRQETQYF
-,TRBJ1-4,16,TRBV7-9,TRBD1,TGTGCCAGCAGCTTCGATTCAAGGACAGGGGACGAAAAACTGTTTTTT,CASSFDSRTGDEKLFF
-,TRBJ2-5,15,TRBV6-1,TRBD1,TGTGCCAGCAGTGAAGCCAACGACAGGGCGGGGACCCAGTACTTC,CASSEANDRAGTQYF
-,TRBJ1-1,14,TRBV11-1,-,TGTGCCAGCAGCTTAGGGGGCGCGTTCACTGAAGCTTTCTTT,CASSLGGAFTEAFF
-,TRBJ1-6,15,TRBV5-1,-,TGCGCCAGCAGCTTTTCCGGGTCTTATAATTCACCCCTCCACTTT,CASSFSGSYNSPLHF